This TCR beta chain was captured by sequencing in a study of cytomegalovirus exposure and HLA in healthy donors. The CDR3 loop spans 15 amino acids. In germline, CDR1 is SEHNR, CDR2 FQNEAQ (reference sequence). With 5 bases removed from V and 5 bases from J, the gap between germline ends came to 15 bases. The PCR had 60 Vbeta and 13 Jbeta primers. Method: immunoSEQ multiplex PCR; TCRdb's copy keeps in-frame clones and lacks some. The top ten clones hold around 4.5% of a sample with 160,000 or so clones, roughly 80% of them seen once. The source material was PBMCs. The genes are TRBV7-9 and TRBJ1-4; unclear D gene. The clonotype comes from a man aged 25 to 40 in good health and CMV-seronegative. CDR3 DNA sequence: TGTGCCAGCAGCCGACCCGGGATATTAAATGAAAAACTGTTTTTT. Translation gives CASSRPGILNEKLFF.